These 21 T cell receptor beta chains originate from one sample sequenced in a study of OX40 agonist ivuxolimab in advanced cancers. Profiling relied on immunoSEQ multiplex PCR, and the TCRdb table lists in-frame clones only, not all of them. Of tens of thousands of clones detected, approximately 83% appear once; the ten largest clones hold 0.35% to 0.45%. Sample: CD4+ or CD8+ T cells sorted from blood, taken in a trial of the OX40 agonist ivuxolimab. All receptors derive from an adult with an advanced solid tumor such as melanoma, head and neck, liver or kidney cancer.

The chain is built from TRBV7-2 and TRBJ2-5; no firm D call. The V gene lost 2 bases and the J gene lost 5 bases, with 9 bases spanning the gap. Germline values: CDR1 SGHTA, CDR2 FQGNSA. The CDR3 runs 13 residues. CDR3 in DNA: TGTGCCAGCAGCTTAATAGAAGGCGAGACCCAGTACTTC. Translated, it gives CASSLIEGETQYF.

The V gene is TRBV6-6, the J gene TRBJ1-1; D not certain. Trimming cost V 0 bases and J 7 bases, with 3 bases left between them. CDR1 MNHNY and CDR2 SVGAGI come from the germline V gene (reference sequence). The CDR3 is made up of 11 amino acids. As DNA, the CDR3 is TGTGCCAGCAGTTACTCGGGTGAAGCTTTCTTT. Amino acids: CASSYSGEAFF.

The V call is TRBV7-8, the J call TRBJ2-2, with D possibly TRBD1 on 5 matching bases. This CDR3 is built from 14 residues. The V end was cut by 3 bases, the J end by 1 base, with 6 bases between. Germline assignment: CDR1 SGHVS and CDR2 FQNEAQ. The CDR3 protein is CASSFDRNTGELFF. The CDR3 DNA reads TGTGCCAGCAGCTTCGACAGGAACACCGGGGAGCTGTTTTTT.

The chain carries TRBV6-1 and TRBJ2-1, with unresolved D. Germline loops: CDR1 MNHNS, CDR2 SASEGT. V was shortened by 2 bases and J by 1 base, with 6 bases between the two germline ends. The CDR3 is 14 residues long. CDR3 sequence: CASSESQSYNEQFF. The DNA for the CDR3 is TGTGCCAGCAGTGAATCTCAGTCCTACAATGAGCAGTTCTTC.

This clone was seen just once. This rearrangement joins TRBV6-1 to TRBJ2-1; 7 bases agree with TRBD2. Germline V lookup: CDR1 MNHNS, CDR2 SASEGT. Trimming cost V 1 base and J 4 bases; bases outside gene matches: 1. This CDR3 comprises 14 residues. The CDR3 reads CASSEDGGYNEQFF. For the CDR3, the DNA is TGTGCCAGCAGTGAAGACGGGGGGTACAATGAGCAGTTCTTC.

The chain links TRBV12-5 to TRBJ2-1, with 10 positions matching TRBD2. CDR1 and CDR2 from the germline V gene are LGHNT and FRNRAP. The CDR3 contains 17 residues. Losses at the gene ends were 5 bases for V and 1 base for J; bases not matched to a gene: 8. CDR3 in amino acids: CASGDSSGGSSYNEQFF. The CDR3 DNA reads as TGTGCTAGTGGTGACAGTAGCGGGGGGAGTTCCTACAATGAGCAGTTCTTC. Looking up the rest from reference TRBV12-5 and TRBJ2-1 gives the full variable domain: DARVTQTPRHKVTEMGQEVTMRCQPILGHNTVFWYRQTMMQGLELLAYFRNRAPLDDSGMPKDRFSAEMPDATLATLKIQPSEPRDSAVYFCASGDSSGGSSYNEQFFGPGTRLTVL.

The rearrangement links TRBV28 to TRBJ1-1, with D unresolved. Germline lookup yields CDR1 MDHEN and CDR2 SYDVKM. This CDR3 has 10 residues. The ends were cut back, 6 bases at V and 7 bases at J, with 6 bases in the middle. The CDR3 region has the DNA TGTGCCAGCAGACGGAATGAAGCTTTCTTT. Translated, it gives CASRRNEAFF.

For the CDR3, the DNA is TGTGCCAGCAGTGGTTGGTTTCGTTGGGAAAAAGCCCGGACAGGGGGAGATTCACCCCTCCACTTT. Its protein product is CASSGWFRWEKARTGGDSPLHF. V gene TRBV2 combines with J gene TRBJ1-6; 10 positions agree with TRBD1. The CDR3 has 22 amino acids. The ends lost 4 bases at V and 8 bases at J; junction bases unmatched: 26. Germline V CDR1 and CDR2: SNHLY, FYNNEI.

J is TRBJ1-1 and V is TRBV10-1, with 7 positions matching TRBD1. The ends lost 2 bases at V and 4 bases at J; junction bases unmatched: 19. In germline, CDR1 is WNHNN, CDR2 SYGVQD (reference sequence). The CDR3 is 19 amino acids. The CDR3 loop is CASSEPQQGKYKVSTEAFF. The CDR3 DNA follows: TGCGCCAGCAGTGAGCCGCAACAGGGGAAGTATAAGGTTAGCACTGAAGCTTTCTTT.

This chain joins TRBV18 and TRBJ2-7; D not certain. This CDR3 is built from 12 residues. The germline V and J ends were trimmed by 3 bases and 0 bases, with 3 bases remaining between them. Germline lookup yields CDR1 KGHSH and CDR2 LQKENI. CDR3 nucleotide sequence: TGTGCCAGCTCACCCAGCTCCTACGAGCAGTACTTC. Amino acid sequence: CASSPSSYEQYF.

This chain joins TRBV2 and TRBJ2-2; TRBD1 might be the D (6 bases). The CDR3 is 14 amino acids. Germline CDR1 SNHLY, CDR2 FYNNEI. V was shortened by 4 bases and J by 5 bases, with 11 bases between the two germline ends. DNA for the CDR3: TGTGCCAGCAGTGGACAGGTGGGGACCGGGGAGCTGTTTTTT. This sequence encodes CASSGQVGTGELFF.

The chain joins TRBV28 to TRBJ2-7, with 10 nucleotides matching TRBD1. V was clipped by 5 bases and J by 3 bases; unmatched bases: 10. The germline V gene has CDR1 MDHEN and CDR2 SYDVKM. This CDR3 contains 16 residues. CDR3 sequence: CASSTLGQGVGYEQYF. The CDR3 bases are TGTGCCAGCAGTACCCTCGGACAGGGGGTGGGCTACGAGCAGTACTTC.

J is TRBJ2-1 and V is TRBV25-1, with 13 bases identical to TRBD2. Germline loops: CDR1 MGHDK, CDR2 SYGVNS. This CDR3 is 18 amino acids long. V lost 2 bases to trimming and J lost 5 bases; unmatched junction nucleotides: 9. The CDR3 protein is CASSEIGSGLAGDNEQFF. CDR3 bases: TGTGCCAGCAGTGAAATAGGATCTGGACTAGCGGGGGACAATGAGCAGTTCTTC.

The chain carries TRBV28 and TRBJ2-1, with 7 bases aligning to TRBD2. V shed 10 bases and J 10 bases; nucleotides not matched to a gene: 10. The CDR3 extends over 12 amino acids. Germline assignment: CDR1 MDHEN and CDR2 SYDVKM. CDR3 in DNA: TGTGCCACGGGGGGTCCCCGCGGGGAGCAGTTCTTC. Protein: CATGGPRGEQFF.

This chain joins TRBV27 and TRBJ2-6; 8 bases line up with TRBD1. The CDR3 is 19 amino acids. Per germline, CDR1 MNHEY and CDR2 SMNVEV (reference sequence). V was clipped by 3 bases and J by 0 bases; unmatched bases: 10. The CDR3: CASSFGWETGVSGANVLTF. CDR3 sequence (DNA): TGTGCCAGCAGTTTTGGTTGGGAGACAGGGGTCTCTGGGGCCAACGTCCTGACTTTC.

This clone was recorded only once. The V gene is TRBV6-7, the J gene TRBJ2-7; D assignment may be TRBD1 or TRBD2 (5 bases each). TRBV6-7 is recorded as an ORF, its role being uncertain. V was trimmed by 6 bases and J by 9 bases, leaving 24 bases between them. The length of the CDR3 is 15 residues. CDR3 sequence: CASRDPGTDLNGQYF. The CDR3 DNA sequence: TGTGCCAGCAGAGACCCCGGGACGGACCTAAATGGGCAGTACTTC.

This chain links TRBV9 with TRBJ2-5; 7 bases align to TRBD2. V lost 1 base, J lost 5 bases, and 11 bases stayed unmatched. CDR3 length: 16 residues. The germline V gene has CDR1 SGDLS and CDR2 YYNGEE. The CDR3 spells CASSVYGTTLRETQYF. CDR3 sequence (DNA): TGTGCCAGCAGCGTATACGGGACTACCCTTCGGGAGACCCAGTACTTC.

The chain has TRBV7-8 and TRBJ2-3, with TRBD2 identical over 8 bases. The germline V gene has CDR1 SGHVS and CDR2 FQNEAQ. With 1 base clipped from V and 2 bases from J, the junction kept 2 bases outside the gene matches. There are 15 residues in the CDR3. For the CDR3, the DNA is TGTGCCAGCAGCTTAGGCGGGGGGTACACAGATACGCAGTATTTT. Amino acids: CASSLGGGYTDTQYF.

A remark on this clone: A read error may produce the germline difference seen at one junction end. Other nucleotide sequences from this sample produce the same CDR3. This chain joins TRBV10-3 and TRBJ1-1; TRBD1 is a possible D gene (6 bases). This CDR3 spans 14 amino acids. Germline V gene data show CDR1 as ENHRY and CDR2 as SYGVKD. CDR3 region: CAIREYRDNTEAFF. CDR3 coding DNA: TGTGCCATCAGGGAGTACAGGGATAACACTGAAGCCTTCTTT.

This clone has more than one count but fewer than ten. This sequence joins TRBV19 and TRBJ1-5; D remains ambiguous. CDR3 length: 14 residues. Trimming pared 3 bases from V and 1 base from J, leaving 7 bases between. The germline CDR1 and CDR2 sequences are LNHDA and SQIVND (reference sequence). CDR3 in DNA: TGTGCCAGTAGTATGTTGGGCAGCAATCAGCCCCAGCATTTT. Protein sequence: CASSMLGSNQPQHF.

By share, this clone counts as medium-sized. The chain couples TRBV7-2 to TRBJ1-5; no definite D call. Germline V lookup: CDR1 SGHTA, CDR2 FQGNSA. This CDR3 has 13 amino acids. V lost 3 bases, J lost 3 bases, and 6 bases lay in between. CDR3 amino acids: CASSFGFNQPQHF. The CDR3, as DNA: TGTGCCAGCAGCTTCGGGTTCAATCAGCCCCAGCATTTT.